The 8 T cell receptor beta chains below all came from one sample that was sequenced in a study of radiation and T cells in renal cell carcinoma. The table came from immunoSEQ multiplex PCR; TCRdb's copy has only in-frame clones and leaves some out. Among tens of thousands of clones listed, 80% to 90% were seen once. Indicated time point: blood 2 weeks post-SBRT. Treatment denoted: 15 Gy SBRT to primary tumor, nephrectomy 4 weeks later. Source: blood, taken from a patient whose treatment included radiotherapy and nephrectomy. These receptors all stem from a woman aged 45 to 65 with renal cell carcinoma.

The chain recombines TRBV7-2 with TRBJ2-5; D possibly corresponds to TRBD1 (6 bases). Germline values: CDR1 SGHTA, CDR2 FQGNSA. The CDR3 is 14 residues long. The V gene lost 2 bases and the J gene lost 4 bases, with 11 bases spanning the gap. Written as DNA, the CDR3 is TGTGCCAGCAGCTTATCCAGGGGCACAGAGACCCAGTACTTC. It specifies CASSLSRGTETQYF.

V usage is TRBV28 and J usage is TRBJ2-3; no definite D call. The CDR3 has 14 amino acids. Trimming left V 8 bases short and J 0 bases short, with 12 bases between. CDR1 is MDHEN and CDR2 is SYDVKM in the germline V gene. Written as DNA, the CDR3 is TGTGCCAGCGGAGATCTATTTAGCACAGATACGCAGTATTTT. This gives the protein CASGDLFSTDTQYF.

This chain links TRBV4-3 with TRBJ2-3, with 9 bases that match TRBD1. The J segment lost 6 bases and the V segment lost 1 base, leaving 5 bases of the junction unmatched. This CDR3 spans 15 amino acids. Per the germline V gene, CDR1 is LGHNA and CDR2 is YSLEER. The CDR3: CASSQGRTGDDTQYF. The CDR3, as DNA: TGCGCCAGCAGCCAAGGGAGGACAGGGGACGATACGCAGTATTTT.

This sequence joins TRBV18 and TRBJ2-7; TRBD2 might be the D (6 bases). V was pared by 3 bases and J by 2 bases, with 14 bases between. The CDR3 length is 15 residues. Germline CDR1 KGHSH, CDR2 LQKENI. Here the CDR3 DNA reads TGTGCCAGCTCACCCGGGACCGGGGGACCCTACGAGCAGTACTTC. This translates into CASSPGTGGPYEQYF. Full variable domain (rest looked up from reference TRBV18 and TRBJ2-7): NAGVMQNPRHLVRRRGQEARLRCSPMKGHSHVYWYRQLPEEGLKFMVYLQKENIIDESGMPKERFSAEFPKEGPSILRIQQVVRGDSAAYFCASSPGTGGPYEQYFGPGTRLTVT.

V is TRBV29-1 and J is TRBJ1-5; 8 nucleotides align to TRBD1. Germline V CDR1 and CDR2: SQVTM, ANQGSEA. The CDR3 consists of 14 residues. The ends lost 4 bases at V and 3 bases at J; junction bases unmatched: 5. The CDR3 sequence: CSVGTGSINQPQHF. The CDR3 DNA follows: TGCAGCGTTGGGACAGGGTCTATCAATCAGCCCCAGCATTTT.

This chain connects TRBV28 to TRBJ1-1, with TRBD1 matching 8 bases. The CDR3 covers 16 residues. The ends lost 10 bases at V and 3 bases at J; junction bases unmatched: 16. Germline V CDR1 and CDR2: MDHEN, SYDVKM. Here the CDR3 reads CATAQQGASTDTEAFF. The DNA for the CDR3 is TGTGCCACCGCGCAGCAGGGGGCCAGTACGGACACTGAAGCTTTCTTT.

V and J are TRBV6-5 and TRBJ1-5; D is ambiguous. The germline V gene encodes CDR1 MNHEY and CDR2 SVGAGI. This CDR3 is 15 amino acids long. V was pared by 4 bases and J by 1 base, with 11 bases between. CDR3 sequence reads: CASSSPRPSNQPQHF. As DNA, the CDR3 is TGTGCCAGCAGTTCCCCCCGTCCCAGCAATCAGCCCCAGCATTTT.

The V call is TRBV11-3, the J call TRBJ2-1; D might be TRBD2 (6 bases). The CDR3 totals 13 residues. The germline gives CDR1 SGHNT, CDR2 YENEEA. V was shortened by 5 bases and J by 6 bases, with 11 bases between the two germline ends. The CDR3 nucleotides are TGTGCCAGCAGCCCATCCGGGGGCAATGAGCAGTTCTTC. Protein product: CASSPSGGNEQFF.